A selection of T cell receptor beta chains follows, all from one sample in a study of identical twins. TCRdb re-called the 5' RACE reads through MiXCR, storing one row per CDR3 protein. The sample lists approximately 620,000 distinct CDR3 sequences; over 8.5% were seen once. These data were likewise used in another study, on yellow fever vaccine responses in identical twins.

Source material: PBMCs. These receptor sequences come from a woman younger than 30 in good health. Each CDR3 is given with its conserved first and last residue. The D gene is left open where the match is weak. A row's size may be missing; if present it is once, few, many or a size class.

clone_size	v_call	d_call	j_call	cdr3_aa	cdr3_nt
few	TRBV25-1	NA	TRBJ2-3	CASTSSGSRTDTQYF	TGTGCCAGCACGAGCTCGGGATCCCGCACAGATACGCAGTATTTT
many	TRBV11-2	TRBD2	TRBJ2-2	CASSPRRGTLNTGELFF	TGTGCCAGCAGCCCAAGGCGGGGGACTCTGAACACCGGGGAGCTGTTTTTT
NA	TRBV18	NA	TRBJ2-6	CASSRQARGGANVLTF	TGTGCCAGCTCACGACAGGCTCGCGGAGGGGCCAACGTCCTGACTTTC
many	TRBV15	TRBD1	TRBJ2-2	CATSRSTGDTGELFF	TGTGCCACCAGCAGATCAACAGGGGACACCGGGGAGCTGTTTTTT
few	TRBV7-9	NA	TRBJ2-5	CASTPGLRETQYF	TGTGCCAGCACCCCGGGGCTACGAGAGACCCAGTACTTC
NA	TRBV7-2	NA	TRBJ2-6	CASKDSSGANVLTF	TGTGCCAGCAAGGACTCCTCTGGGGCCAACGTCCTGACTTTC
few	TRBV4-2	NA	TRBJ2-7	CASSQDTLAYEQYF	TGTGCCAGCAGCCAAGATACGTTAGCATACGAGCAGTACTTC
NA	TRBV11-2	NA	TRBJ2-7	CASSLRPTKGTGTKYEQYF	TGTGCCAGCAGCTTACGACCAACTAAAGGTACAGGGACTAAATACGAGCAGTACTTC
few	TRBV7-9	NA	TRBJ2-1	CAFRGVSYNEQFF	TGTGCCTTCAGGGGGGTTTCCTACAATGAGCAGTTCTTC
few	TRBV27	NA	TRBJ2-7	CASSLMQGSSKQYF	TGTGCCAGCAGTTTAATGCAGGGCAGTAGTAAGCAGTACTTC
NA	TRBV29-1	NA	TRBJ2-7	CSVKDSPGEQYF	TGCAGCGTTAAAGACAGCCCGGGGGAGCAGTACTTC
NA	TRBV29-1	NA	TRBJ2-1	CSAPLGERYNEQFF	TGCAGCGCCCCCTTAGGCGAGCGGTACAATGAGCAGTTCTTC
NA	TRBV7-8	TRBD2	TRBJ2-5	CASSYSLAGGWSGETQYF	TGTGCCAGCAGCTATTCCCTAGCGGGAGGTTGGAGTGGAGAGACCCAGTACTTC
NA	TRBV20-1	NA	TRBJ2-3	CSARSYSSTDTQYF	TGCAGTGCTAGGTCCTACTCAAGCACAGATACGCAGTATTTT
many	TRBV12-3/TRBV12-4	NA	TRBJ1-3	CGAGFSGNTIYF	TGCGGAGCGGGGTTCTCTGGAAACACCATATATTTT
NA	TRBV19	NA	TRBJ2-2	CASRSGADTGELFF	TGTGCCAGTCGGTCGGGCGCGGACACCGGGGAGCTGTTTTTT
few	TRBV15	TRBD1	TRBJ2-7	CATSRDPGQLLREQYF	TGTGCCACCAGCAGAGATCCGGGACAGCTCCTTCGGGAGCAGTACTTC
few	TRBV20-1	TRBD2	TRBJ2-7	CSARVSGSGEQYF	TGCAGTGCTAGGGTTAGCGGGAGTGGTGAGCAGTACTTC
NA	TRBV6-5	TRBD2	TRBJ2-7	CASSSLLLAGGSYEQYF	TGTGCCAGCAGTTCTCTCTTACTAGCGGGAGGTTCCTACGAGCAGTACTTC
few	TRBV5-5	NA	TRBJ2-5	CATTTSGGRETQYF	TGTGCCACCACCACTAGTGGAGGCCGGGAGACCCAGTACTTC
few	TRBV7-9	TRBD1	TRBJ1-6	CASSSGQVNSPLHF	TGTGCCAGCAGCTCGGGACAGGTGAATTCACCCCTCCACTTT
many	TRBV24-1	TRBD2	TRBJ2-3	CATSDWGGGSSDTQYF	TGTGCCACCAGTGATTGGGGTGGCGGGAGCTCAGATACGCAGTATTTT
NA	TRBV4-3	NA	TRBJ2-7	CSSSQDIASYYEQYF	TGCTCCAGCAGCCAAGATATCGCCAGCTACTACGAGCAGTACTTC
NA	TRBV30	NA	TRBJ1-5	CAWSVDVRNQPQHF	TGTGCCTGGAGTGTAGATGTGCGCAATCAGCCCCAGCATTTT
NA	TRBV24-1	NA	TRBJ1-1	CARLPRGTEAFF	TGTGCCAGGCTTCCCCGGGGCACTGAAGCTTTCTTT
many	TRBV7-2	NA	TRBJ2-5	CASSPFPGVQETQYF	TGTGCCAGCAGCCCTTTTCCAGGGGTTCAAGAGACCCAGTACTTC
NA	TRBV7-2	TRBD1	TRBJ1-2	CASSLVLGQTYGYTF	TGTGCCAGCAGCTTAGTTTTGGGACAGACCTATGGCTACACCTTC
few	TRBV20-1	TRBD2	TRBJ2-1	CSARDPRTSGVTYNEQFF	TGCAGTGCTAGAGACCCCCGGACTAGCGGGGTTACTTACAATGAGCAGTTCTTC
few	TRBV5-5	TRBD1	TRBJ2-5	CASSLGTGNIQETQYF	TGTGCCAGCAGCTTGGGGACAGGGAATATTCAAGAGACCCAGTACTTC
NA	TRBV29-1	TRBD1	TRBJ1-4	CSVYGTGGRLNEKLFF	TGCAGCGTCTACGGGACAGGGGGCCGATTAAATGAAAAACTGTTTTTT
few	TRBV5-1	NA	TRBJ2-5	CASSFKQETQYF	TGCGCCAGCAGCTTCAAACAAGAGACCCAGTACTTC
many	TRBV5-1	NA	TRBJ2-1	CASRPPNSGDEQFF	TGCGCCAGCAGGCCCCCTAACTCCGGCGATGAGCAGTTCTTC
NA	TRBV7-2	TRBD2	TRBJ2-5	CASSSPLAGGSETQYF	TGTGCCAGCAGCTCACCACTAGCGGGAGGCTCGGAGACCCAGTACTTC
NA	TRBV5-6	TRBD1	TRBJ2-3	CASSSNYDRATDTQYF	TGTGCCAGCAGCTCCAACTACGACAGGGCCACAGATACGCAGTATTTT
few	TRBV7-2	TRBD2	TRBJ2-7	CASSRGLRESLGLYF	TGTGCCAGCAGCCGGGGACTGCGGGAGTCCCTAGGGTTGTACTTC
few	TRBV6-4	NA	TRBJ2-5	CASSRGGQGPETQYF	TGTGCCAGCAGCCGGGGGGGACAGGGTCCAGAGACCCAGTACTTC
few	TRBV28	TRBD2	TRBJ2-7	CASRPGLAGPAYEQYF	TGTGCCAGCAGACCTGGACTAGCGGGACCGGCCTACGAGCAGTACTTC
many	TRBV20-1	NA	TRBJ2-1	CSARESGGPNEQFF	TGCAGTGCTAGGGAATCGGGGGGCCCCAACGAGCAGTTCTTC
NA	TRBV6-2/TRBV6-3	TRBD1	TRBJ2-5	CASSYGTGGRQQETQYF	TGTGCCAGCAGTTACGGGACAGGGGGCAGACAGCAAGAGACCCAGTACTTC
many	TRBV5-1	NA	TRBJ2-1	CASSLAGGANNEQFF	TGCGCCAGCAGCTTGGCCGGAGGGGCCAACAATGAGCAGTTCTTC
few	TRBV6-5	NA	TRBJ1-1	CASSWASNGNTEAFF	TGTGCCAGCAGTTGGGCCTCGAATGGGAACACTGAAGCTTTCTTT
many	TRBV5-6	TRBD1	TRBJ1-6	CASSLDRELNNSPLHF	TGTGCCAGCAGCCTTGACAGGGAACTTAATAATTCACCCCTCCACTTT
many	TRBV9	TRBD2	TRBJ2-1	CASSVGASGIRNEQFF	TGTGCCAGCAGCGTAGGCGCTAGCGGGATCAGGAATGAGCAGTTCTTC
NA	TRBV19	NA	TRBJ2-1	CASTVGGVWNEQFF	TGTGCCAGTACCGTTGGGGGTGTGTGGAATGAGCAGTTCTTC
NA	TRBV12-5	NA	TRBJ2-7	CASGGGRDVSEQYF	TGTGCTAGTGGCGGAGGGCGGGACGTGTCGGAGCAGTACTTC
many	TRBV7-9	TRBD2	TRBJ2-7	CASSLASGRYEQYF	TGTGCCAGCAGCTTGGCTAGCGGGAGGTACGAGCAGTACTTC
NA	TRBV27	NA	TRBJ2-2	CASSPGFNTGELFF	TGTGCCAGCAGTCCGGGGTTTAACACCGGGGAGCTGTTTTTT
NA	TRBV29-1	NA	TRBJ2-2	CSLRLGNTGELFF	TGCAGCTTGAGACTAGGAAACACCGGGGAGCTGTTTTTT
NA	TRBV25-1	NA	TRBJ2-7	CASTGINYEQYF	TGTGCCAGCACGGGAATTAACTACGAGCAGTACTTC
few	TRBV20-1	NA	TRBJ2-7	CSARPREYYEQYF	TGCAGTGCTAGACCCCGGGAATACTACGAGCAGTACTTC
few	TRBV9	NA	TRBJ2-5	CASSGGPYGQTQYF	TGTGCCAGCAGCGGCGGTCCCTATGGGCAGACCCAGTACTTC
NA	TRBV7-6	TRBD2	TRBJ2-5	CASSFRIGDSSGQETQYF	TGTGCCAGCAGCTTCCGAATTGGGGACTCTAGCGGACAAGAGACCCAGTACTTC
few	TRBV14	TRBD2	TRBJ2-1	CASSQDTSGASPDGEQFF	TGTGCCAGCAGCCAAGATACTAGCGGGGCCTCACCCGATGGTGAGCAGTTCTTC
NA	TRBV2	TRBD2	TRBJ2-1	CAGGTSGTYNEQFF	TGTGCCGGAGGGACTAGCGGAACCTACAATGAGCAGTTCTTC
NA	TRBV7-8	NA	TRBJ2-3	CASSLRAYTDTQYF	TGTGCCAGCAGCTTAAGGGCCTACACAGATACGCAGTATTTT
NA	TRBV5-5	TRBD1	TRBJ1-1	CASSLQGASTEAFF	TGTGCCAGCAGCTTACAGGGGGCGTCCACTGAAGCTTTCTTT